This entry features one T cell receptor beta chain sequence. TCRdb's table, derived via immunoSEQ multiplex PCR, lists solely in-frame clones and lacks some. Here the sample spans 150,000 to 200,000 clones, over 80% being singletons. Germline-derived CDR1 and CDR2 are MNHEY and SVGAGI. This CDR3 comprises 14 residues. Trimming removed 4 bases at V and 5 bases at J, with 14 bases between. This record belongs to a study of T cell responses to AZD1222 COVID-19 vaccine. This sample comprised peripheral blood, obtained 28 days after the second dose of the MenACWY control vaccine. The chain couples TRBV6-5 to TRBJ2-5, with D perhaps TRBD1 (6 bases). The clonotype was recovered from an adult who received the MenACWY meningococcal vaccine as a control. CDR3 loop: CASSLQGSWETQYF. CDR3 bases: TGTGCCAGCAGTTTACAGGGTTCCTGGGAGACCCAGTACTTC.